These 4 T cell receptor beta chains were all obtained from the same sample, sequenced in a study of shared clonotypes between healthy human individuals. This table comes from immunoSEQ multiplex PCR, and its TCRdb copy is limited to in-frame clones, with some not included. The data contain over 950,000 clones, approximately 75% of them seen just once; the ten biggest clones take up almost 0.9%. What was sequenced was memory CD4+ T cells from PBMCs. The subset is: CD45RA-negative fraction. The receptors were gathered from a man younger than 35 in good health. Some clones in this sample may be carry-over from other donors' samples.

There are a few counts of this clone. The gene calls are TRBV28 and TRBJ1-1; D remains ambiguous. From germline, CDR1 is MDHEN and CDR2 SYDVKM. The CDR3 loop spans 12 amino acids. Deletions cut 0 bases from V and 6 bases from J, with 5 bases between. CDR3 nucleotides: TGTGCCAGCAGTTTATGGTCCCCTGAAGCTTTCTTT. Translated: CASSLWSPEAFF.

The J gene is TRBJ2-4, the V gene TRBV5-1; 12 bases are a match to TRBD1. Per the germline V gene, CDR1 is SGHRS and CDR2 is YFSETQ. V was pared by 4 bases and J by 4 bases, with 12 bases of the junction left unmatched. The CDR3 is 18 residues long. CDR3 nucleotide sequence: TGCGCCAGCAGCACAACCGGGACAGGGGGCGTCGGTAAAAACATTCAGTACTTC. This encodes CASSTTGTGGVGKNIQYF.

This sequence joins TRBV10-3 and TRBJ1-5; 7 nucleotides line up with TRBD1. Germline-derived CDR1 and CDR2 are ENHRY and SYGVKD. This CDR3 comprises 14 residues. The junction had 3 bases not matched to a gene; V was cut back by 7 bases and J by 0 bases. The CDR3 spells CAITRGNSNQPQHF. Written as DNA, the CDR3 is TGTGCCATCACCAGGGGGAATAGCAATCAGCCCCAGCATTTT.

On this clone: The sample carries other DNA sequences with the same CDR3. V usage is TRBV9 and J usage is TRBJ2-7; TRBD2 is a possible D gene (5 bases). The germline gives CDR1 SGDLS, CDR2 YYNGEE. This CDR3 region has 13 residues. Trimming removed 2 bases at V and 0 bases at J, with 6 bases between. CDR3 DNA sequence: TGTGCCAGCAGCGTCGGACTCTCCTACGAGCAGTACTTC. Translation gives CASSVGLSYEQYF.